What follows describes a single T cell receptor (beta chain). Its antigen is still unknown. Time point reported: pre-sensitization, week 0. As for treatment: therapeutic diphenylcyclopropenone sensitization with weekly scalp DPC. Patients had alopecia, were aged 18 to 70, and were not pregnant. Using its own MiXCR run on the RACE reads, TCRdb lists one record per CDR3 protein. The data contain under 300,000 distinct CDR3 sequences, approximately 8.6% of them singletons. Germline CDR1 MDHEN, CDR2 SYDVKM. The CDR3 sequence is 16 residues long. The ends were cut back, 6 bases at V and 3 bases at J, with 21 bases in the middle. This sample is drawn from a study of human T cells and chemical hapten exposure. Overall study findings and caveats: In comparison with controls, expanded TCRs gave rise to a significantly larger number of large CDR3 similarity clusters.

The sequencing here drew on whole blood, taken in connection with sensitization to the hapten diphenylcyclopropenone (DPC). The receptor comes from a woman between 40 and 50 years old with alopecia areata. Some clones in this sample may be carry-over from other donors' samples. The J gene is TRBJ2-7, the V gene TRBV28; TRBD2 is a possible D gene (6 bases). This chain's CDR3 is CASRLDSAGRNYEQYF. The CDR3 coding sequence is TGTGCCAGCAGATTGGACTCGGCGGGGAGGAACTACGAGCAGTACTTC.